Each of the 32 T cell receptor beta chains below was sequenced from the same sample in a study of T-cell reconstitution after alpha-beta-depleted transplantation in children. Construction of the TCRbeta library involved unique molecular identifiers. TCRdb re-called the PCR reads through MiXCR, storing one row per CDR3 protein. The data contain hundreds of thousands of distinct CDR3 sequences, about 23% of them singletons. Material: PBMCs, mostly from graft donor cells, obtained 360 days after TCRalphabeta/CD19-depleted stem cell transplant. The receptors were sampled from a boy in the first two years of life who had a stem cell transplant for acute myeloid leukemia, so the T cells may come from the graft donor.

This clonotype was observed a few times. The rearrangement joins TRBV28 to TRBJ2-1, with 9 nucleotides matching TRBD1. The CDR3 runs 15 residues. Germline CDR1 and CDR2: MDHEN and SYDVKM. The V gene end was trimmed by 8 bases and the J gene end by 8 bases; junction bases not matched to a gene: 13. The CDR3: CASFSQGTGPYEQFF. Written as DNA, the CDR3 is TGTGCCAGCTTTTCGCAGGGGACAGGGCCTTATGAGCAGTTCTTC.

This clonotype was seen many times. V and J are TRBV20-1 and TRBJ1-5, with D unclear. CDR3 size: 14 residues. V was shortened by 6 bases and J by 6 bases, with 18 bases between the two germline ends. The germline CDR1 and CDR2 sequences are DFQATT and SNEGSKA (reference sequence). This CDR3 reads CSAPYSREFQPQHF. The CDR3 coding sequence is TGCAGTGCACCTTATTCACGGGAGTTTCAGCCCCAGCATTTT.

This clonotype appeared a few times. The chain combines TRBV10-3 with TRBJ1-3, with D perhaps matching TRBD1 (5 bases). CDR1 is ENHRY, CDR2 SYGVKD, per germline. The CDR3 spans 14 residues. Trimming took off 3 bases at V and 5 bases at J, with 11 bases between the two ends. The CDR3 sequence: CAISDSDSRNTIYF. CDR3 DNA sequence: TGTGCCATCAGTGACTCTGACAGTAGAAACACCATATATTTT.

This clonotype was seen a few times. The chain employs TRBV5-1 and TRBJ1-1; D remains ambiguous. The CDR3 runs 14 residues. V lost 4 bases and J 7 bases, leaving 17 bases between the germline ends. Germline V gives CDR1 SGHRS, CDR2 YFSETQ. CDR3 loop: CASSGLGGVGEAFF. CDR3 nucleotides: TGCGCCAGCAGCGGACTGGGCGGGGTAGGTGAAGCTTTCTTT.

The sample holds many counts of this clonotype. This chain uses TRBV12-3 or TRBV12-4 with TRBJ2-6, with a possible D match to TRBD1 (6 bases). The CDR3 sequence is 15 residues long. V was clipped by 4 bases and J by 1 base, with 8 bases between them. The CDR3 nucleotides are TGTGCCAGCAGTTGGACAGCGTCTGGGGCCAACGTCCTGACTTTC. Protein sequence: CASSWTASGANVLTF.

This clonotype was recorded a few times. This sequence joins TRBV5-1 and TRBJ2-1, with D uncertain. The V end was cut by 0 bases, the J end by 8 bases, with 9 bases between. This CDR3 spans 13 amino acids. Germline values: CDR1 SGHRS, CDR2 YFSETQ. The CDR3 coding sequence is TGCGCCAGCAGCTTGGCCCGAGCGTATGAGCAGTTCTTC. Its protein is CASSLARAYEQFF.

The CDR3 DNA reads as TGTGCCAGCAGTTTGCGGGGGTTTGGAGAGCAGTACGTC. It is translated as CASSLRGFGEQYV. The gene calls are TRBV28 and TRBJ2-7, with 7 positions matching TRBD2. The V gene end was trimmed by 3 bases and the J gene end by 7 bases; junction bases not matched to a gene: 6. Germline CDR1 and CDR2: MDHEN and SYDVKM. The CDR3 consists of 13 residues.

This clonotype was counted at least ten times. The chain couples TRBV4-1 to TRBJ2-1; D might be TRBD2 (6 bases). There are 20 residues in the CDR3. Germline CDR1 reads MGHRA; CDR2 reads YSYEKL. Trimming took 0 bases from V and 0 from J, leaving 21 bases between them. The CDR3 DNA follows: TGCGCCAGCAGCCAAGAGGGGGAGGACGTCGCGCGGGGCTCCTACAATGAGCAGTTCTTC. Protein sequence: CASSQEGEDVARGSYNEQFF.

Only one count was recorded for this clonotype. The chain uses TRBV5-1 and TRBJ2-3; D perhaps matches TRBD1 (6 bases). Trimming took off 0 bases at V and 2 bases at J, with 13 bases between the two ends. The CDR3 sequence is 16 residues long. CDR1 SGHRS and CDR2 YFSETQ come from the germline V gene. The CDR3 region is CASSLAGQGYTDTQYF. The CDR3, as DNA: TGCGCCAGCAGCTTGGCCGGGCAGGGGTACACAGATACGCAGTATTTT.

This clonotype was detected only a few times. The chain uses TRBV20-1 and TRBJ2-3; the match to TRBD2 covers 8 bases. The germline V gene has CDR1 DFQATT and CDR2 SNEGSKA (reference sequence). V lost 6 bases and J lost 0; bases outside the gene matches: 8. CDR3 length: 15 amino acids. The CDR3 spells CSAMGSGGSTDTQYF. CDR3 in DNA: TGCAGTGCCATGGGCTCGGGAGGGAGCACAGATACGCAGTATTTT.

This clonotype occurred many times. The chain recombines TRBV7-2 with TRBJ1-6; D is unresolved. Germline V CDR1 and CDR2: SGHTA, FQGNSA. The CDR3 has 14 residues. With 1 base removed from V and 6 bases from J, the gap between germline ends came to 7 bases. The DNA of the CDR3 is TGTGCCAGCAGCTTAGAACTGACTAATTCACCCCTCCACTTT. Encoded protein: CASSLELTNSPLHF. The full variable domain, rest sourced from reference TRBV7-2 and TRBJ1-6, is GAGVSQSPSNKVTEKGKDVELRCDPISGHTALYWYRQSLGQGLEFLIYFQGNSAPDKSGLPSDRFSAERTGGSVSTLTIQRTQQEDSAVYLCASSLELTNSPLHFGNGTRLTVT.

The table lists this clonotype with many counts. The J gene is TRBJ2-3, the V gene TRBV20-1; a weak D match, TRBD1 (6 bases). Germline V gene data show CDR1 as DFQATT and CDR2 as SNEGSKA (reference sequence). The CDR3 runs to 15 residues. The V gene lost 1 base and the J gene lost 1 base, with 12 bases spanning the gap. The CDR3 coding sequence is TGCAGTGCTAGAGCGGGCGCAGGGGGCACAGATACGCAGTATTTT. Residues: CSARAGAGGTDTQYF.

The chain uses TRBV15 and TRBJ2-7; 8 bases line up with TRBD1. The germline gives CDR1 LNHNV, CDR2 YYDKDF (reference sequence). This CDR3 spans 15 amino acids. The V and J ends lost 5 bases and 9 bases, in that order; junction bases with no gene match: 15. CDR3 residues: CATSRDRTHSGWQYF. The CDR3, as DNA: TGTGCCACCAGCCGGGACAGGACTCATTCTGGATGGCAGTACTTC.

The V gene is TRBV24-1, the J gene TRBJ1-2; D uncertain. V was cut by 3 bases and J by 5 bases, with 12 bases left in between. In germline, CDR1 is KGHDR, CDR2 SFDVKD. This CDR3 region has 14 residues. CDR3 sequence (DNA): TGTGCCACCAGTGATCCGGCAGGCTCTTATGGCTACACCTTC. This gives the protein CATSDPAGSYGYTF.

The chain joins TRBV20-1 to TRBJ2-3, with 8 nucleotides matching TRBD2. This CDR3 is 16 amino acids long. The germline V gene has CDR1 DFQATT and CDR2 SNEGSKA (reference sequence). The J segment lost 4 bases and the V segment lost 0 bases, leaving 9 bases of the junction unmatched. The CDR3 is CSARDVPTGGADTQYF. The CDR3 DNA reads TGCAGTGCTAGAGATGTCCCCACGGGGGGGGCAGATACGCAGTATTTT.

In its sample, this clonotype was seen a few times. This rearrangement joins TRBV6-5 to TRBJ2-1, with 7 bases lining up with TRBD2. The CDR3 loop spans 14 amino acids. Trimming at V came to 0 bases and at J to 6 bases, leaving 2 bases not matched to a gene. In germline, CDR1 is MNHEY, CDR2 SVGAGI. In nucleotides, the CDR3 is TGTGCCAGCAGTTACTCAGGGGAGGGCAATGAGCAGTTCTTC. Translated: CASSYSGEGNEQFF.

This chain uses TRBV20-1 with TRBJ1-1; D call uncertain. Germline CDR1 and CDR2: DFQATT and SNEGSKA (reference sequence). This CDR3 is 9 amino acids long. The CDR3 protein is CRRSREAFF. CDR3 DNA: TGCAGACGAAGCAGAGAAGCTTTCTTT.

This clonotype appeared many times. The J gene is TRBJ2-1, the V gene TRBV20-1; possibly TRBD1 for D (6 bases). Deletions cut 5 bases from V and 15 bases from J, with 20 bases between. Germline CDR1 reads DFQATT; CDR2 reads SNEGSKA (reference sequence). The CDR3 spans 12 residues. CDR3 in amino acids: CSAPNLLGGRFF. The CDR3 DNA reads as TGCAGTGCTCCAAACTTACTAGGGGGTCGGTTCTTC.

This clonotype showed up just once. The rearrangement joins TRBV6-5 to TRBJ1-1, with TRBD1 identical over 8 bases. Germline loops: CDR1 MNHEY, CDR2 SVGAGI. The CDR3 totals 18 residues. V gave up 2 bases and J gave up 1 base; unmatched junction bases: 12. In nucleotides, the CDR3 is TGTGCCAGCAGTTACCTCACACTACAGGGGGTTGGGAACACTGAAGCTTTCTTT. This gives the protein CASSYLTLQGVGNTEAFF.

In its sample, this clonotype was seen many times. V gene TRBV4-2 combines with J gene TRBJ1-4; D remains unclear. Germline lookup yields CDR1 LGHNA and CDR2 YNFKEQ. CDR3 length: 17 residues. Trimming shortened V by 0 bases and J by 4 bases, and 15 bases separated the two germline ends. The CDR3 DNA reads as TGTGCCAGCAGCCAAGAGTCCACCGGGTGGGGTAATGAAAAACTGTTTTTT. It specifies CASSQESTGWGNEKLFF.

This clonotype was detected only a few times. The chain links TRBV12-3 or TRBV12-4 to TRBJ2-1; possibly TRBD1 for D (5 bases). Trimming took off 6 bases at V and 6 bases at J, with 15 bases between the two ends. The CDR3 runs to 14 residues. CDR3 sequence: CASSPQGGSNEQFF. CDR3 bases: TGTGCCAGCAGCCCGCAGGGTGGGTCCAATGAGCAGTTCTTC.

This clonotype occurred many times. The chain employs TRBV20-1 and TRBJ2-7; D gene ambiguous. CDR1 and CDR2 (germline): DFQATT, SNEGSKA (reference sequence). This CDR3 has 13 amino acids. Trimming removed 5 bases at V and 0 bases at J, with 11 bases between. CDR3 residues: CSAPSPSSYEQYF. CDR3 DNA: TGCAGTGCTCCCAGCCCGAGCTCCTACGAGCAGTACTTC.

This clonotype was seen repeatedly, ten times or more. The chain has TRBV3-1 and TRBJ1-4; possible D gene TRBD1, 6 bases. Germline CDR1 is LGHDT and CDR2 is YNNKEL (reference sequence). The V and J ends lost 4 bases and 8 bases respectively, with 14 bases between them. This CDR3 is built from 14 residues. The CDR3 DNA sequence: TGTGCCAGCAGCCGGGACACCCGTAGGGAAAAACTGTTTTTT. Amino acids: CASSRDTRREKLFF. Based on the CDR3 plus reference TRBV3-1 and TRBJ1-4, the full variable domain is DTAVSQTPKYLVTQMGNDKSIKCEQNLGHDTMYWYKQDSKKFLKIMFSYNNKELIINETVPNRFSPKSPDKAHLNLHINSLELGDSAVYFCASSRDTRREKLFFGSGTQLSVL.

The count of this clonotype is one. This chain joins TRBV12-3 or TRBV12-4 and TRBJ1-1; perhaps TRBD1 as D (5 bases). The CDR3 length is 14 residues. Trimming removed 3 bases from V and 3 bases from J, with 11 bases in between. The CDR3 protein is CASSFPGQHTEAFF. CDR3 sequence (DNA): TGTGCCAGCAGTTTCCCAGGACAACACACTGAAGCTTTCTTT.

This clonotype was counted a few times. This chain uses TRBV7-9 with TRBJ1-3; D unclear. The CDR3 loop spans 12 amino acids. V was trimmed by 10 bases and J by 0 bases, leaving 7 bases between them. In germline, CDR1 is SEHNR, CDR2 FQNEAQ (reference sequence). The CDR3 reads CATSRSGNTIYF. CDR3 DNA: TGTGCCACCTCACGCTCTGGAAACACCATATATTTT.

The rearrangement uses TRBV9 and TRBJ1-4; D may be TRBD1 (5 bases). Trimming pared 4 bases from V and 8 bases from J, leaving 12 bases between. Germline-derived CDR1 and CDR2 are SGDLS and YYNGEE. CDR3 length: 13 amino acids. The CDR3 region is CASSPGQGEKLFF. The CDR3 DNA sequence: TGTGCCAGCAGCCCCGGACAAGGGGAAAAACTGTTTTTT.

This clonotype was seen repeatedly, ten times or more. V gene TRBV6-1 combines with J gene TRBJ1-3; TRBD1 might be the D (5 bases). Germline CDR1 is MNHNS and CDR2 is SASEGT. The CDR3 contains 18 residues. V lost 4 bases, J lost 0 bases, and 19 bases lay in between. CDR3 loop: CASSGTQDTHHSGNTIYF. DNA of the CDR3: TGTGCCAGCAGTGGAACTCAGGACACTCACCACTCTGGAAACACCATATATTTT.

The sample holds a few counts of this clonotype. The V and J genes are TRBV29-1 and TRBJ1-1; tentative D call: TRBD1 (5 bases). Germline V gene lookup returns CDR1 SQVTM and CDR2 ANQGSEA. V was cut by 5 bases and J by 1 base, with 14 bases left in between. This CDR3 comprises 14 residues. The DNA of the CDR3 is TGCAGCGTTTGTAGTGGGGCGAAGAACACTGAAGCTTTCTTT. Protein product: CSVCSGAKNTEAFF. Looking up the rest from reference TRBV29-1 and TRBJ1-1 gives the full variable domain: SAVISQKPSRDICQRGTSLTIQCQVDSQVTMMFWYRQQPGQSLTLIATANQGSEATYESGFVIDKFPISRPNLTFSTLTVSNMSPEDSSIYLCSVCSGAKNTEAFFGQGTRLTVV.

This clonotype was seen at least ten times. The chain couples TRBV11-2 to TRBJ1-2; tentatively, D is TRBD1 (5 bases). The CDR3 has 11 residues. Germline CDR1 is SGHAT and CDR2 is FQNNGV. V was clipped by 1 base and J by 10 bases, with 7 bases between them. This CDR3 is CASSLGGTYTF. In nucleotides, the CDR3 is TGTGCCAGCAGCTTAGGCGGGACCTACACCTTC.

The chain is built from TRBV7-9 and TRBJ2-7; maybe TRBD2 (5 bases). This CDR3 has 13 amino acids. The germline CDR1 and CDR2 sequences are SEHNR and FQNEAQ (reference sequence). Trimming took 2 bases from V and 6 from J, leaving 11 bases between them. The CDR3 nucleotides are TGTGCCAGCAGCTTATGGGCCGGAGGCGAGCAGTACGTC. It encodes CASSLWAGGEQYV.

This clonotype was seen only a few times. This chain connects TRBV6-1 to TRBJ2-5, with TRBD2 matching 10 bases. The germline CDR1 and CDR2 sequences are MNHNS and SASEGT. The CDR3 has 15 residues. The CDR3 DNA reads TGTGCAACTCTAGCGGGGGCCCTAGCCGGAGAGACCCAGTACTTC. It specifies CATLAGALAGETQYF.

This clonotype has ten or more counts. The V and J genes are TRBV21-1 and TRBJ2-7; the listed D gene, TRBD1, was not tested against the DNA. TRBV21-1 is tagged as a pseudogene. There are 14 residues in the CDR3. CDR3 nucleotides: TGTGCCAGCAGCACAGGACAGGGGCATAGGGAGCAGTACGTC. Translation: CASSTGQGHREQYV.